This entry describes one T cell receptor (beta chain). This clonotype was seen many times. Its antigen has not been determined. No base qualities exist here, and no much larger clone lies one base off it. Starting from around 420 ng RNA, TCR libraries were constructed with the Immunoverse kit using molecular barcoded adaptors that cover the alpha/delta and beta/gamma chains. TCR library preparation was performed with the same RNA that was used for transcriptome sequencing. An Illumina HiSeq 4000 with 2 x 150 cycles was used to sequence the TCR libraries. Turning to the authors' computational methods: MiXCR aligned TCR reads to human V, D, J and C references and assembled the aligned reads into CDR3 clonotypes, with quality filtering and error correction included. Clonotype counts and gene usage diversity were analyzed with the tcR package in R. Raw mapping reads were checked after the RNA-seq reads had been mapped by STAR aligner version 2.5.3a onto the human GRCh37 genome. To test how sequencing depth affected the clonotypes detected, IR-seq fastq files were randomly downsampled with Seqtk 1.3. TCRdb itself trimmed the public reads at Q25 with fastp, ran MiXCR and retained productive beta chains. Each CDR3 protein appears once, grouped with its most common genes and DNA. These V and J calls are TCRdb output, not the study's own analysis. For this sample the table gives about 58,000 distinct CDR3 sequences, of which approximately 13% were detected only once. The ten largest clones capture approximately 16% of the sample.

This specimen belongs to a study of read filtering for tumor transcriptome and immune sequencing (dated by TCRdb to about 2020). Broadly, across the study: The cohort consisted of approximately 17 male and some 15 female patients, with a mean age of 65.9 years and an age range of about 40 to 90. By revised international staging, roughly 8 patients were R-ISS I, about 16 were R-ISS II and roughly seven were R-ISS III. After DNase treatment, whole-transcriptome libraries were prepared using the TruSeq RNA Access Library Prep Kit. Per sample, about 4.05 to 10.27 million TCR-region mapped reads were obtained with IR-seq, compared with only about 85 to 1,400 with RNA-seq. The study compared TCR repertoires from targeted immune repertoire sequencing and bulk whole-transcriptome sequencing run on the same bone marrow samples. One of the main goals was to work out a read-filtering strategy for immune repertoire data, in particular whether clonotypes backed by only a single read should be removed. Results the study describes overall, beyond this receptor: Removing single-read clonotypes increased the correlation between IR-seq and RNA-seq shared clonotype proportions. Clonotypes were captured by IR-seq at much higher depth and more reliably than by RNA-seq, and smaller IR-seq throughput was sufficient for identification of most shared clonotypes. In IR-seq, approximately 82% of clonotypes but approximately 3.6% of total reads were represented by single-read clonotypes, whereas in RNA-seq, about 70% of clonotypes and roughly 44% of reads were represented by single-read clonotypes. The sorted CD138-negative fraction was not purified T cells but a mixed bone marrow immune population.

Every patient had bone marrow sampled at the time of active disease. Bone marrow mononuclear cells were isolated by Ficoll-Hypaque density gradient centrifugation. CD138-negative cells were obtained by negative selection after labeling with CD138 magnetic microbeads on a MACS separator, removing myeloma plasma cells. Flow cytometry on an Attune NxT with CD138 antibodies was used to check the purity of the isolated cells. TRIzol reagent was used to extract total RNA, and a NanoDrop spectrophotometer was used to quantify the extracted RNA. For each patient, paired RNA-seq and IR-seq were run on the CD138-negative bone marrow sample from that patient. The clonotype originates from a donor aged 40 or over with multiple myeloma. Sequenced material: a population of CD138-negative cells sorted from bone marrow. The cell subset or site label, read with the paper, signifies: bone marrow mononuclear cells depleted of CD138+ plasma/myeloma cells by negative magnetic selection.

The DNA sequence reads TGTGCCAGCAGCTTAGAGGGAAAATATAGCAATCAGCCCCAGCATTTT. This yields the protein CASSLEGKYSNQPQHF. The rearrangement joined TRBV7-8 to TRBJ1-5, with the D segment identity uncertain. Deletion took 1 base off V and 0 bases off J, with a span of 10 bases between the germline ends. Measured from the cysteine to the phenylalanine, the CDR3 is 16 residues long. The CDR3 DNA has 48 bases and is translated from base 1. Looking up the germline V gene yields CDR1 SGHVS and CDR2 FQNEAQ.